These 20 T cell receptor beta chains came from one sample sequenced in a study of graft-versus-host responses after intestinal transplantation. This table comes from immunoSEQ multiplex PCR, and its TCRdb copy is limited to in-frame clones, with some not included. This sample has 93,000 or so clones, with 93% found just once. No cognate antigen is known for these TCRs. The specimen comprised unstimulated CD8+ T cells sorted from spleen or lymph node cells, sampled before intestinal transplant. The receptors here all came from a human donor who received an intestinal transplant.

V is TRBV7-8 and J is TRBJ1-5, with TRBD1 matching over 7 bases. This CDR3 has 13 residues. V was clipped by 5 bases and J by 2 bases; unmatched bases: 0. The germline V gene encodes CDR1 SGHVS and CDR2 FQNEAQ. The CDR3 DNA sequence: TGTGCCAGCAGCCAGGGGGGCAATCAGCCCCAGCATTTT. It encodes CASSQGGNQPQHF.

The rearrangement joins TRBV27 to TRBJ1-1; perhaps TRBD1 as D (5 bases). The CDR3 spans 15 residues. Trimming took off 3 bases at V and 6 bases at J, with 17 bases between the two ends. CDR1 is MNHEY and CDR2 is SMNVEV in the germline V gene (reference sequence). CDR3 sequence (DNA): TGTGCCAGCAGTTTGGATGGCAGGGACGACGCTGAAGCTTTCTTT. Its protein product is CASSLDGRDDAEAFF.

The rearrangement uses TRBV2 and TRBJ2-3; possible D gene TRBD2, 7 bases. CDR1 SNHLY and CDR2 FYNNEI come from the germline V gene. V lost 8 bases to trimming and J lost 4 bases, with 31 bases between them. The CDR3 length is 19 residues. The CDR3 DNA is TGTGCCAGCGGGGGGGCCTGGACAGCCGTAGTACCAGGAGCAGATACGCAGTATTTT. It codes for CASGGAWTAVVPGADTQYF.

The V call is TRBV7-9, the J call TRBJ1-2; TRBD1 agrees at 8 bases. The CDR3 extends over 15 amino acids. V lost 4 bases to trimming and J lost 3 bases; unmatched junction nucleotides: 7. Germline CDR1 is SEHNR and CDR2 is FQNEAQ (reference sequence). CDR3 in DNA: TGTGCCAGCAGCTCCCGGGACAGGAGAGACTATGGCTACACCTTC. It yields the protein CASSSRDRRDYGYTF. Full variable domain (missing parts from reference TRBV7-9 and TRBJ1-2): DTGVSQNPRHKITKRGQNVTFRCDPISEHNRLYWYRQTLGQGPEFLTYFQNEAQLEKSRLLSDRFSAERPKGSFSTLEIQRTEQGDSAMYLCASSSRDRRDYGYTFGSGTRLTVV.

The chain uses TRBV10-1 and TRBJ2-1; TRBD2 matches 10 bases. Trimming at V came to 6 bases and at J to 7 bases, leaving 6 bases not matched to a gene. The CDR3 consists of 14 residues. From germline, CDR1 is WNHNN and CDR2 SYGVQD (reference sequence). The DNA of the CDR3 is TGCGCCAGCAGCCCCAAGCGGGGGGGAAATGAGCAGTTCTTC. Translated: CASSPKRGGNEQFF.

The chain uses TRBV7-9 and TRBJ1-4, with a possible D match to TRBD1 (5 bases). Germline CDR1 is SEHNR and CDR2 is FQNEAQ (reference sequence). The V and J ends lost 5 bases and 3 bases respectively, with 16 bases between them. The CDR3 sequence is 16 residues long. CDR3 nucleotides: TGTGCCAGCAGCCGAAACTCGGACACAGCTAATGAAAAACTGTTTTTT. It translates to CASSRNSDTANEKLFF.

The CDR3: CASSLLGTTDTQYF. CDR3 sequence (DNA): TGTGCCAGCAGCTTACTGGGGACTACCGATACGCAGTATTTT. The rearrangement uses TRBV7-2 and TRBJ2-3; 7 positions agree with TRBD2. V trimming: 2 bases; J trimming: 6 bases; junction bases outside the gene matches: 5. Germline-derived CDR1 and CDR2 are SGHTA and FQGNSA. This CDR3 has 14 residues.

This chain's CDR3 is CASSQGGGLAVYNEQFF. DNA for the CDR3: TGCGCCAGCAGCCAAGGGGGGGGACTAGCGGTCTACAATGAGCAGTTCTTC. The chain carries TRBV4-1 and TRBJ2-1, with 11 bases that match TRBD2. V was pared by 1 base and J by 3 bases, with 5 bases of the junction left unmatched. The CDR3 has 17 residues. CDR1 MGHRA and CDR2 YSYEKL come from the germline V gene.

This chain links TRBV6-5 with TRBJ2-1, with 10 bases that match TRBD2. Germline V gene sequence: CDR1 MNHEY, CDR2 SVGAGI. The CDR3 length is 14 residues. Germline trimming cut 3 bases from V and 7 bases from J; bases unmatched to any gene: 3. The CDR3 loop reads CASSYIAGGNEQFF. In DNA, the CDR3 is TGTGCCAGCAGTTATATAGCGGGGGGAAATGAGCAGTTCTTC.

CDR3 DNA: TGCGCCAGCAGCCAAGTTACAGGGCGAGAGACCCAGTACTTC. This codes for CASSQVTGRETQYF. The rearrangement joins TRBV4-1 to TRBJ2-5, with D perhaps TRBD1 (6 bases). V was shortened by 1 base and J by 4 bases, with 10 bases between the two germline ends. Germline V CDR1 and CDR2: MGHRA, YSYEKL. The CDR3 spans 14 residues.

The chain is built from TRBV27 and TRBJ2-1; 11 bases are shared with TRBD1. Germline V gene lookup returns CDR1 MNHEY and CDR2 SMNVEV (reference sequence). CDR3 length: 15 amino acids. V trimming: 6 bases; J trimming: 3 bases; junction bases outside the gene matches: 4. CDR3 bases: TGTGCCAGCAGCCGCGGGACAGGGGGCTACAATGAGCAGTTCTTC. Its translation is CASSRGTGGYNEQFF.

The V gene is TRBV2, the J gene TRBJ2-7; D ambiguous. The germline gives CDR1 SNHLY, CDR2 FYNNEI. V dropped 9 bases and J dropped 4 bases, with 16 bases sitting between them. CDR3 size: 13 residues. CDR3 sequence: CASRWQKTYEQYF. The DNA for the CDR3 is TGTGCCAGTCGGTGGCAGAAGACTTACGAGCAGTACTTC.

The rearrangement uses TRBV7-9 and TRBJ2-1, with D hard to call. Trimming stripped 7 bases from V and 6 bases from J, with 10 bases between. Germline V lookup: CDR1 SEHNR, CDR2 FQNEAQ (reference sequence). The CDR3 is 12 residues long. CDR3 residues: CASKHPGNEQFF. The CDR3 DNA is TGTGCCAGCAAACACCCAGGCAATGAGCAGTTCTTC.

J is TRBJ2-5 and V is TRBV19, with D unclear. Germline CDR1 is LNHDA and CDR2 is SQIVND (reference sequence). Trimming removed 1 base from V and 2 bases from J, with 11 bases in between. CDR3 length equals 15 residues. Written as DNA, the CDR3 is TGTGCCAGTAGTATAGCTCAGCGAACGCAAGAGACCCAGTACTTC. This sequence encodes CASSIAQRTQETQYF.

The chain employs TRBV7-3 and TRBJ2-2; possible D gene TRBD1, 5 bases. The CDR3 consists of 14 residues. V was cut by 7 bases and J by 4 bases, with 13 bases left in between. CDR1 and CDR2 (germline): SGHTA, FQGTGA. The CDR3 reads CASTETEATGELFF. DNA of the CDR3: TGTGCCAGCACTGAGACAGAGGCCACCGGGGAGCTGTTTTTT.

The V gene is TRBV4-1, the J gene TRBJ1-6; perhaps TRBD1 as D (6 bases). The CDR3 consists of 18 residues. Germline CDR1 and CDR2: MGHRA and YSYEKL. Trimming cost V 0 bases and J 8 bases, with 20 bases left between them. CDR3 amino acids: CASSQEPGAGQGYSPLHF. The CDR3 region has the DNA TGCGCCAGCAGCCAAGAGCCAGGGGCCGGGCAGGGTTATTCACCCCTCCACTTT.

This clone was recorded once. This sequence joins TRBV19 and TRBJ2-7; no clear D. CDR1 and CDR2 (germline): LNHDA, SQIVND (reference sequence). V was cut by 4 bases and J by 2 bases, with 6 bases left in between. CDR3 length: 12 amino acids. The CDR3, as DNA: TGTGCCAGTAGTACCAATACCTACGAGCAGTACTTC. Residues: CASSTNTYEQYF.

This clone was seen only once. This chain links TRBV6-5 with TRBJ2-1; 13 bases fit TRBD2. CDR1 and CDR2 (germline): MNHEY, SVGAGI. This CDR3 has 15 residues. Losses at the gene ends were 6 bases for V and 4 bases for J; bases not matched to a gene: 3. CDR3 coding DNA: TGTGCCAGCAGCCGGACTAGCGGGGGTTACAATGAGCAGTTCTTC. This encodes CASSRTSGGYNEQFF.

This clone was recorded once. The rearrangement links TRBV5-1 to TRBJ1-3; D remains unclear. This CDR3 comprises 13 residues. CDR1 and CDR2 (germline): SGHRS, YFSETQ. Trimming stripped 2 bases from V and 2 bases from J, with 5 bases between. Here the CDR3 reads CASSFQAGNTIYF. CDR3 nucleotide sequence: TGCGCCAGCAGCTTCCAGGCTGGAAACACCATATATTTT. Filled out from reference TRBV5-1 and TRBJ1-3, the complete variable domain reads KAGVTQTPRYLIKTRGQQVTLSCSPISGHRSVSWYQQTPGQGLQFLFEYFSETQRNKGNFPGRFSGRQFSNSRSEMNVSTLELGDSALYLCASSFQAGNTIYFGEGSWLTVV.

The V call is TRBV11-2, the J call TRBJ2-7, with TRBD2 matching 7 bases. Germline lookup yields CDR1 SGHAT and CDR2 FQNNGV. The CDR3 length is 14 residues. V was pared by 3 bases and J by 4 bases, with 6 bases of the junction left unmatched. The CDR3 reads CASSFGGIPYEQYF. The CDR3 DNA sequence: TGTGCCAGCAGCTTCGGGGGGATCCCATACGAGCAGTACTTC. Using reference TRBV11-2 and TRBJ2-7 for the parts outside the CDR3, the full variable domain is EAGVAQSPRYKIIEKRQSVAFWCNPISGHATLYWYQQILGQGPKLLIQFQNNGVVDDSQLPKDRFSAERLKGVDSTLKIQPAKLEDSAVYLCASSFGGIPYEQYFGPGTRLTVT.